One sample yielded the 13 T cell receptor beta chains listed below, sequenced in a study. Each CDR3 protein gets one entry after TCRdb re-called the 5' RACE reads with MiXCR. The sample carries tens of thousands of distinct CDR3 sequences, about 24% recorded once. Sequences were obtained from tumor-infiltrating naive CD4+ T cells sorted from the breast tumor. The subset: naive CD4+ T cells, CD4+CD45RA+CD25-. The receptors come from a female donor with breast cancer.

This chain uses TRBV7-6 with TRBJ2-3; D unresolved. V was shortened by 7 bases and J by 2 bases, with 16 bases between the two germline ends. There are 15 residues in the CDR3. The germline V gene has CDR1 SGHVS and CDR2 FNYEAQ. The CDR3 DNA follows: TGTGCCAGCAAGCTCTCCCCAGCCCTCACAGATACGCAGTATTTT. This sequence encodes CASKLSPALTDTQYF.

This clonotype was picked up a small number of times. J is TRBJ1-2 and V is TRBV5-1; D is perhaps TRBD1 (5 bases). V was pared by 0 bases and J by 3 bases, with 9 bases between. CDR1 is SGHRS and CDR2 is YFSETQ in the germline V gene. The CDR3 loop spans 14 amino acids. Here the CDR3 reads CASSLADSYYGYTF. The CDR3, as DNA: TGCGCCAGCAGCTTGGCCGACAGCTACTATGGCTACACCTTC.

With respect to this clonotype: One end of the junction fails to match germline, which may point to a read error. The chain joins TRBV5-1 to TRBJ1-3; 9 positions match TRBD1. The CDR3 runs to 15 residues. Germline V gives CDR1 SGHRS, CDR2 YFSETQ. This CDR3 reads CASSKTGGSGNTINF. For the CDR3, the DNA is TGCGCCAGCAGCAAGACAGGGGGTTCAGGAAACACCATAAATTTT.

In this sample, this clonotype turned up a few times. The chain recombines TRBV6-6 with TRBJ1-1; no definite D call. Germline CDR1 is MNHNY and CDR2 is SVGAGI (reference sequence). V lost 4 bases, J lost 0 bases, and 12 bases lay in between. The CDR3 has 15 amino acids. The CDR3 region is CASSWGGQMNTEAFF. The CDR3 DNA follows: TGTGCCAGCAGTTGGGGTGGGCAGATGAACACTGAAGCTTTCTTT.

V usage is TRBV6-2 or TRBV6-3 and J usage is TRBJ2-1; no definite D call. Germline loops: CDR1 MNHEY, CDR2 SVGEGT. The CDR3 contains 16 residues. V was pared by 6 bases and J by 1 base, with 16 bases between. CDR3 sequence reads: CASSGPSLTSYNEQFF. In DNA, the CDR3 is TGTGCCAGCAGCGGACCTTCGCTTACTTCCTACAATGAGCAGTTCTTC.

This clonotype is medium-sized (0.01 to 0.1%). The V call is TRBV6-2 or TRBV6-3, the J call TRBJ2-3, with D possibly being TRBD2 (5 bases). V gave up 4 bases and J gave up 0 bases, with 14 bases separating them. CDR1 is MNHEY and CDR2 is SVGEGT in the germline V gene. CDR3 length equals 16 residues. This CDR3 is CASSSSRATSTDTQYF. CDR3 DNA: TGTGCCAGCAGTTCGTCGCGGGCCACTAGCACAGATACGCAGTATTTT.

The rearrangement uses TRBV7-2 and TRBJ2-1, with TRBD2 identical over 14 bases. The CDR3 has 17 amino acids. V lost 1 base and J lost 9; bases outside the gene matches: 8. CDR1 is SGHTA, CDR2 FQGNSA, per germline. CDR3 sequence: CASSLVGTSGGEFEQFF. The CDR3 DNA follows: TGTGCCAGCAGCTTAGTGGGGACTAGCGGGGGAGAATTTGAGCAGTTCTTC.

This chain joins TRBV12-3 or TRBV12-4 and TRBJ1-2; D perhaps matches TRBD1 (5 bases). V was cut by 8 bases and J by 8 bases, with 15 bases left in between. The CDR3 is made up of 12 amino acids. CDR3 sequence (DNA): TGTGCCAGCCGAATGGGGGTAAACGGCTACACCTTC. Encoded protein: CASRMGVNGYTF.

This clonotype has just a few counts. V and J are TRBV5-1 and TRBJ2-3; TRBD1 might be the D (6 bases). V dropped 0 bases and J dropped 1 base, with 12 bases sitting between them. Germline CDR1 reads SGHRS; CDR2 reads YFSETQ. The CDR3 runs to 16 residues. The CDR3 region has the DNA TGCGCCAGCAGCTTGGAGGTTGCAGGGGGCACAGATACGCAGTATTTT. The encoded protein is CASSLEVAGGTDTQYF. Filled out from reference TRBV5-1 and TRBJ2-3, the complete variable domain reads KAGVTQTPRYLIKTRGQQVTLSCSPISGHRSVSWYQQTPGQGLQFLFEYFSETQRNKGNFPGRFSGRQFSNSRSEMNVSTLELGDSALYLCASSLEVAGGTDTQYFGPGTRLTVL.

The chain carries TRBV20-1 and TRBJ2-1; 12 nucleotides align to TRBD2. Per germline, CDR1 DFQATT and CDR2 SNEGSKA (reference sequence). The CDR3 runs to 15 residues. V was pared by 5 bases and J by 9 bases, with 11 bases of the junction left unmatched. For the CDR3, the DNA is TGCAGTGCTGGGGATTTTACTAGCGGGAGGCTTGAGCAGTTCTTC. Residues: CSAGDFTSGRLEQFF.

The chain is built from TRBV6-2 or TRBV6-3 and TRBJ2-1; unclear D gene. The germline gives CDR1 MNHEY, CDR2 SVGEGT. The CDR3 covers 12 residues. The ends were cut back, 5 bases at V and 2 bases at J, with 4 bases in the middle. In DNA, the CDR3 is TGTGCCAGCAGTGGCACCTACAATGAGCAGTTCTTC. This codes for CASSGTYNEQFF.

Regarding this clonotype: The junction departs from germline at one end; a sequencing error may be responsible. CDR3 sequence (DNA): TGTGCCACCAGTGATTTAAGCAGGACTAGCACAGATATGCAGTATTTT. This gives the protein CATSDLSRTSTDMQYF. The chain couples TRBV24-1 to TRBJ2-3; 8 nucleotides match TRBD2. Germline V lookup: CDR1 KGHDR, CDR2 SFDVKD. The CDR3 totals 16 residues.

The CDR3: CAISSSGRAGNEQFF. The CDR3 DNA reads TGTGCCATCAGCTCTAGCGGGAGGGCGGGGAATGAGCAGTTCTTC. The chain is built from TRBV10-3 and TRBJ2-1; 12 bases agree with TRBD2. This CDR3 has 15 residues. With V trimmed by 6 bases and J by 7 bases, 7 bases remained unmatched. Germline V gives CDR1 ENHRY, CDR2 SYGVKD.